The 5 T cell receptor beta chains reported below all come from one sample, sequenced in a study of T cell repertoires in cytomegalovirus infection. Via MiXCR, TCRdb re-called the reads, giving one row per CDR3 protein. The sample has approximately 990,000 distinct CDR3 sequences; around 30% are singletons. These receptors have no known antigen. This material consisted of cultured CD8+ T cells from PBMCs, taken from culture after CMV antigen stimulation. The receptors originated from a human donor in good health (CMV status not recorded). Some clones in this sample may be carry-over from other donors' samples.

The J gene is TRBJ2-3, the V gene TRBV12-5, with D perhaps assigned TRBD1 or TRBD2 (7 bases each). The CDR3 has 14 amino acids. Germline loops: CDR1 LGHNT, CDR2 FRNRAP. The ends were cut back, 1 base at V and 5 bases at J, with 10 bases in the middle. As DNA, the CDR3 is TGTGCTAGTGGTTTGGGCAGGGGGGGAGATACGCAGTATTTT. Amino acids: CASGLGRGGDTQYF.

The chain joins TRBV27 to TRBJ2-1; 8 nucleotides match TRBD2. Trimming cost V 4 bases and J 2 bases; bases outside gene matches: 10. The CDR3 has 17 residues. Germline assignment: CDR1 MNHEY and CDR2 SMNVEV (reference sequence). The chain's CDR3 is CASSSPAGAPPYNEQFF. The CDR3 DNA reads as TGTGCCAGCAGTTCTCCAGCGGGGGCCCCCCCCTACAATGAGCAGTTCTTC.

J is TRBJ2-1 and V is TRBV15; D remains ambiguous. The CDR3 has 15 residues. The V gene's germline CDR1 is LNHNV and CDR2 YYDKDF (reference sequence). V was cut by 2 bases and J by 0 bases, with 8 bases left in between. Written as DNA, the CDR3 is TGTGCCACCAGCAGACTCGATACCTCCTACAATGAGCAGTTCTTC. It encodes CATSRLDTSYNEQFF. Together with reference TRBV15 and TRBJ2-1, the CDR3 gives the full variable domain: DAMVIQNPRYQVTQFGKPVTLSCSQTLNHNVMYWYQQKSSQAPKLLFHYYDKDFNNEADTPDNFQSRRPNTSFCFLDIRSPGLGDTAMYLCATSRLDTSYNEQFFGPGTRLTVL.

This clonotype was seen many times. The J gene is TRBJ1-5, the V gene TRBV7-8; D remains ambiguous. The CDR3 runs to 17 residues. The V and J ends lost 5 bases and 7 bases respectively, with 24 bases between them. Germline CDR1 and CDR2: SGHVS and FQNEAQ. CDR3 residues: CASSPNLGSGSRQPQHF. In nucleotides, the CDR3 is TGTGCCAGCAGCCCCAATTTGGGTTCCGGGAGCAGACAGCCCCAGCATTTT.

This clonotype was counted a few times. The chain has TRBV29-1 and TRBJ1-1; D gene unclear. This CDR3 has 11 amino acids. V gave up 5 bases and J gave up 6 bases, with 10 bases separating them. The germline V gene encodes CDR1 SQVTM and CDR2 ANQGSEA. The DNA for the CDR3 is TGCAGCGTTCCAAAGTCGGCTGAAGCTTTCTTT. It codes for CSVPKSAEAFF.